A single sample gave rise to the 23 T cell receptor beta chains below, sequenced in a study of blood T cell repertoires in COVID-19. Sequencing was performed with immunoSEQ multiplex PCR; in TCRdb, only in-frame clones are kept and a portion is missing. The sample holds roughly 250,000 clones, roughly four fifths seen once. Source material: peripheral blood. These receptors were obtained from a woman aged 55-75 years with active or convalescent COVID-19.

The rearrangement links TRBV12-3 or TRBV12-4 to TRBJ1-5, with D tentatively TRBD1 (5 bases). The CDR3 consists of 13 residues. Deletions cut 7 bases from V and 7 bases from J, with 14 bases between. The CDR3 bases are TGTGCCAGCACCGCCGTGGGGCCGCAGCCCCAGCATTTT. Translated: CASTAVGPQPQHF.

This sequence joins TRBV6-2 or TRBV6-3 and TRBJ1-2, with TRBD1 matching 9 bases. This CDR3 has 15 residues. V was pared by 5 bases and J by 2 bases, with 6 bases of the junction left unmatched. Germline V gene sequence: CDR1 MNHEY, CDR2 SVGEGT. CDR3 sequence: CASSAWDRVNYGYTF. The CDR3 nucleotides read TGTGCCAGCAGTGCCTGGGACAGGGTCAACTATGGCTACACCTTC.

V is TRBV5-1 and J is TRBJ2-2; TRBD1 matches at 9 bases. The V and J ends lost 4 bases and 4 bases, in that order; junction bases with no gene match: 8. CDR3 size: 16 residues. CDR1 is SGHRS and CDR2 is YFSETQ in the germline V gene. This chain's CDR3 is CASSPRQGGATGELFF. The DNA of the CDR3 is TGCGCCAGCAGCCCCCGACAGGGGGGGGCCACCGGGGAGCTGTTTTTT.

The V gene is TRBV25-1, the J gene TRBJ1-1, with 9 bases identical to TRBD1. V shed 6 bases, J shed 3 bases, and the junction held 8 bases outside the gene matches. The CDR3 covers 15 residues. Germline V gives CDR1 MGHDK, CDR2 SYGVNS. In DNA form, the CDR3 reads TGTGCCAGCAGGAACAGGGGGCTGGCGGACACTGAAGCTTTCTTT. Translation gives CASRNRGLADTEAFF.

The V gene is TRBV4-1, the J gene TRBJ1-5; 9 bases are a match to TRBD1. Germline V gives CDR1 MGHRA, CDR2 YSYEKL. This CDR3 is 15 amino acids long. Unmatched junction bases numbered 4, after V lost 1 base and J lost 6 bases. CDR3 amino acids: CASSQVYRGLQPQHF. The CDR3 region has the DNA TGCGCCAGCAGCCAAGTCTACAGGGGGCTTCAGCCCCAGCATTTT.

The CDR3 DNA sequence: TGTGCCTGGAGCCGGGGACTAGCGGGGGGGCAAAATGAGCAGTTCTTC. Translating it yields CAWSRGLAGGQNEQFF. J is TRBJ2-1 and V is TRBV30; 16 bases agree with TRBD2. V gave up 3 bases and J gave up 7 bases; unmatched junction bases: 6. Germline V gene data show CDR1 as GTSNPN and CDR2 as SVGIG (reference sequence). The CDR3 length is 16 residues.

The V call is TRBV12-3 or TRBV12-4, the J call TRBJ2-3; D gene ambiguous. The V end lost 1 base, the J end lost 6 bases, and 8 bases lay between the germline ends. The CDR3 runs to 13 residues. CDR3 bases: TGTGCCAGCAGTTTAGGTTGGCAGGATACGCAGTATTTT. This gives the protein CASSLGWQDTQYF.

This chain joins TRBV9 and TRBJ2-7; possible D gene TRBD2, 5 bases. The V gene lost 5 bases and the J gene lost 0 bases, with 15 bases spanning the gap. The CDR3 is made up of 15 amino acids. Germline V gene sequence: CDR1 SGDLS, CDR2 YYNGEE. CDR3 sequence reads: CASSARPDSSYEQYF. Here the CDR3 DNA reads TGTGCCAGCAGTGCTCGCCCGGACTCCTCCTACGAGCAGTACTTC.

The rearrangement links TRBV4-1 to TRBJ2-7; 10 bases fit TRBD1. CDR1 MGHRA and CDR2 YSYEKL come from the germline V gene. This CDR3 region has 17 residues. The J segment lost 3 bases and the V segment lost 4 bases, leaving 12 bases of the junction unmatched. The chain's CDR3 is CASSPTPTDRGRYEQYF. The CDR3 DNA follows: TGCGCCAGCAGCCCGACCCCAACCGACAGGGGGCGCTACGAGCAGTACTTC.

The chain combines TRBV3-1 (or the pseudogene TRBV3-2) with TRBJ2-3, with 12 bases lining up with TRBD2. The CDR3 extends over 17 amino acids. CDR1 and CDR2 from the germline V gene are LGHDT and YNNKEL (reference sequence). With V trimmed by 1 base and J by 4 bases, 6 bases remained unmatched. CDR3 in amino acids: CASSQGPSGGAADTQYF. In nucleotides, the CDR3 is TGTGCCAGCAGCCAAGGCCCTAGCGGGGGGGCGGCAGATACGCAGTATTTT.

V gene TRBV7-6 combines with J gene TRBJ1-3, with 9 positions matching TRBD1. This CDR3 comprises 17 residues. Germline V gene lookup returns CDR1 SGHVS and CDR2 FNYEAQ. Trimming at V came to 1 base and at J to 3 bases, leaving 7 bases not matched to a gene. CDR3 region: CASSLGSQGASGNTIYF. The CDR3 DNA sequence: TGTGCCAGCAGCTTAGGGTCACAGGGGGCGAGTGGAAACACCATATATTTT.

This rearrangement joins TRBV7-8 to TRBJ2-3; D is perhaps TRBD1 (6 bases). The CDR3 sequence is 12 residues long. Trimming left V 7 bases short and J 6 bases short, with 11 bases between. Germline assignment: CDR1 SGHVS and CDR2 FQNEAQ. In DNA, the CDR3 is TGTGCCAGCACTCAGGGGCGGGATACGCAGTATTTT. It specifies CASTQGRDTQYF.

V and J are TRBV7-8 and TRBJ2-2, with D possibly matching TRBD2 (5 bases). The CDR3 extends over 16 amino acids. Trimming pared 1 base from V and 6 bases from J, leaving 15 bases between. Germline loops: CDR1 SGHVS, CDR2 FQNEAQ. CDR3 DNA sequence: TGTGCCAGCAGCTTAGTCGGCTACAAGAGGGCCGGGGAGCTGTTTTTT. This encodes CASSLVGYKRAGELFF.

The rearrangement links TRBV7-3 to TRBJ2-5; D gene uncertain. This CDR3 has 14 amino acids. Per the germline V gene, CDR1 is SGHTA and CDR2 is FQGTGA. V was trimmed by 2 bases and J by 5 bases, leaving 12 bases between them. This chain's CDR3 is CASSLSSVSETQYF. The DNA for the CDR3 is TGTGCCAGCAGCTTATCCAGCGTATCGGAGACCCAGTACTTC.

The CDR3 DNA reads as TGTGCCTGGAGTGTACTGGGGACAGGAGAAAACACTGAAGCTTTCTTT. It translates to CAWSVLGTGENTEAFF. V and J are TRBV30 and TRBJ1-1, with 8 nucleotides matching TRBD1. This CDR3 is 16 amino acids long. CDR1 and CDR2 from the germline V gene are GTSNPN and SVGIG (reference sequence). V trimming: 0 bases; J trimming: 2 bases; junction bases outside the gene matches: 8.

This chain joins TRBV6-5 and TRBJ1-2; 9 bases are shared with TRBD1. Germline loops: CDR1 MNHEY, CDR2 SVGAGI. This CDR3 contains 15 residues. The trim removed 5 bases at V and 6 bases at J, leaving 10 bases unmatched. In DNA, the CDR3 is TGTGCCAGCAGTCTTAATATACAGGGGGCGCATGGCTACACCTTC. It codes for CASSLNIQGAHGYTF.

V is TRBV6-1 and J is TRBJ1-2, with D unclear. Germline-derived CDR1 and CDR2 are MNHNS and SASEGT. V lost 3 bases, J lost 8 bases, and 19 bases lay in between. There are 15 residues in the CDR3. The CDR3 DNA sequence: TGTGCCAGCAGTGATATTTTGCGGTCGATTTGGGGCTACACCTTC. It yields the protein CASSDILRSIWGYTF.

The J gene is TRBJ1-1, the V gene TRBV29-1, with D maybe TRBD1 (5 bases). The CDR3 consists of 13 residues. The ends were cut back, 5 bases at V and 0 bases at J, with 10 bases in the middle. In germline, CDR1 is SQVTM, CDR2 ANQGSEA. The CDR3 nucleotides are TGCAGCGTTCAGGGAAGCATGAACACTGAAGCTTTCTTT. Residues: CSVQGSMNTEAFF.

The chain uses TRBV19 and TRBJ2-5, with 8 bases identical to TRBD1. V lost 6 bases and J lost 3; bases outside the gene matches: 6. Germline loops: CDR1 LNHDA, CDR2 SQIVND (reference sequence). The CDR3 is 14 amino acids. The CDR3 region has the DNA TGTGCCAGTAGCATACCACAGGGGGAAGAGACCCAGTACTTC. Protein sequence: CASSIPQGEETQYF.

This clone was counted between two and nine times. The sample has other DNA sequences that encode this CDR3 too. The gene calls are TRBV29-1 and TRBJ1-3; weak D call: TRBD1 (5 bases). This CDR3 spans 13 amino acids. The V gene lost 4 bases and the J gene lost 1 base, with 8 bases spanning the gap. Germline CDR1 SQVTM, CDR2 ANQGSEA. CDR3 in DNA: TGCAGCGTTGTCGGGGGTTCTGGAAACACCATATATTTT. It translates to CSVVGGSGNTIYF.

The chain employs TRBV6-6 and TRBJ1-2, with 9 nucleotides matching TRBD1. The trim removed 2 bases at V and 5 bases at J, leaving 3 bases unmatched. This CDR3 has 14 residues. Germline V gene sequence: CDR1 MNHNY, CDR2 SVGAGI (reference sequence). The CDR3 nucleotides are TGTGCCAGCAGTTACACAGGGGGCGAGTATGGCTACACCTTC. It specifies CASSYTGGEYGYTF.

The chain combines TRBV30 with TRBJ2-7; D might be TRBD2 (6 bases). The V and J ends lost 2 bases and 4 bases respectively, with 12 bases between them. The CDR3 runs 13 residues. Per the germline V gene, CDR1 is GTSNPN and CDR2 is SVGIG (reference sequence). CDR3 residues: CAWSMGDWYEQYF. DNA for the CDR3: TGTGCCTGGAGTATGGGGGACTGGTACGAGCAGTACTTC. Based on the CDR3 plus reference TRBV30 and TRBJ2-7, the full variable domain is SQTIHQWPATLVQPVGSPLSLECTVEGTSNPNLYWYRQAAGRGLQLLFYSVGIGQISSEVPQNLSASRPQDRQFILSSKKLLLSDSGFYLCAWSMGDWYEQYFGPGTRLTVT.

This chain links TRBV4-1 with TRBJ2-4; 7 bases line up with TRBD1. The V and J ends lost 0 bases and 0 bases, in that order; junction bases with no gene match: 8. CDR3 length equals 18 residues. From germline, CDR1 is MGHRA and CDR2 YSYEKL. For the CDR3, the DNA is TGCGCCAGCAGCCAAGATCCAGGACAGGTTTCAGCCAAAAACATTCAGTACTTC. Translating gives CASSQDPGQVSAKNIQYF.